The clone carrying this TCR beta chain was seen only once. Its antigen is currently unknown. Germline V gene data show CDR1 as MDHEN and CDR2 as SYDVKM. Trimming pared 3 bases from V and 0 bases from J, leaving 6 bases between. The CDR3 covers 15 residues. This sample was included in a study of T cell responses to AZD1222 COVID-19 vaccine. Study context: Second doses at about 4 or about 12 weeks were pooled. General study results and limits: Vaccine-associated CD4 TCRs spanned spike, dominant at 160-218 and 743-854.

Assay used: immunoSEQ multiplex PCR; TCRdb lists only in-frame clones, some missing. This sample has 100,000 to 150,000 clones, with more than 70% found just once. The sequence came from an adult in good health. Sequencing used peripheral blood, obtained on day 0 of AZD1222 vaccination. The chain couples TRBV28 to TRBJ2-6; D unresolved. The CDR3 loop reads CASSFVRSGANVLTF. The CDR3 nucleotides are TGTGCCAGCAGTTTTGTCCGCTCTGGGGCCAACGTCCTGACTTTC.